Listed below are T cell receptor beta chains from one sample, sequenced in a study of cytomegalovirus exposure and HLA in healthy donors. The table came from immunoSEQ multiplex PCR; TCRdb's copy has only in-frame clones and leaves some out. The table records 150,000 to 200,000 clones, 75% to 90% of them present only once. Sequenced: PBMCs. The source is a woman aged 50 to 60 in good health and CMV-seropositive. CDR3s leave out the opening cysteine and the closing phenylalanine or tryptophan. A row's size may be missing; if present it is once, few, many or a size class.

ASSIERRDKLAGNTEAF | . | TRBJ1-1 | TRBV19
ASIFSGANVLT | . | TRBJ2-6 | TRBV2
ASSLTGGPEQY | . | TRBJ2-7 | TRBV11-2
ASSFTGSNQPQH | . | TRBJ1-5 | TRBV2
ASSFGLSGSINEQF | . | TRBJ2-1 | TRBV5-1
ASSGQGFNSPLH | . | TRBJ1-6 | TRBV28
AWSVRTGFNEQF | . | TRBJ2-1 | TRBV30
ASSQGDRGPTGELF | few | TRBJ2-2 | TRBV4-1
SAMGDTEAF | few | TRBJ1-1 | TRBV20-1
ASSHYPGNQPQH | . | TRBJ1-5 | TRBV19